This TCR beta chain came from a study of breast tumors, draining lymph nodes, adjacent tissues. General study findings and limits: Tumor T cell lymph node origin was a supported hypothesis, not proven.

Points on this clonotype: Its antigen is as yet unknown.

One entry per CDR3 protein, called by TCRdb with MiXCR from the multiplex PCR reads. The table records about 35,000 distinct CDR3 sequences, over 30% of them present only once. There are 15 residues in the CDR3. Germline CDR1 and CDR2: SGHVS and FQNEAQ. The J segment lost 7 bases and the V segment lost 5 bases, leaving 10 bases of the junction unmatched. The sample comprised breast tumor tissue. The rearrangement joins TRBV7-8 to TRBJ2-4; 8 nucleotides match TRBD2. The sequence came from a female donor with breast cancer. Some clones in this sample may be carry-over from other donors' samples. For the CDR3, the DNA is TGTGCCAGCAGCCCCCAGCGGGAGCAGTCCAACATTCAGTACTTC. Translating gives CASSPQREQSNIQYF.